A selection of T cell receptor beta chains follows, all from one sample in a study of T cell responses to AZD1222 COVID-19 vaccine. Repertoires were generated with immunoSEQ multiplex PCR, while TCRdb's copy carries only in-frame clones and drops some. Here the sample spans some 130,000 clones, roughly 91% being singletons. Sequences were derived from peripheral blood, sampled 28 days after the second AZD1222 dose. These receptors originate from an adult who received the AZD1222 COVID-19 vaccine. CDR3s include the opening cysteine and the closing phenylalanine or tryptophan. A D gene is named only where the DNA matches it firmly. Clone size, where shown, is once, few, many, or a class for clones that have expanded.

clone_size	v_call	j_call	d_call	cdr3_nt	cdr3_aa
-	TRBV9	TRBJ1-2	-	TGTGCCAGCAGCGTAGGACCCTCCCGAGCCGAAACCTATGGCTACACCTTC	CASSVGPSRAETYGYTF
-	TRBV4-2	TRBJ2-1	-	TGTGCCAGCAGCCAAGACCCTAGCCTCAATGAGCAGTTCTTC	CASSQDPSLNEQFF
-	TRBV28	TRBJ1-6	TRBD1	TGTGCCAGCTGTTATGGGACAGGGCTCGATAATTCACCCCTCCACTTT	CASCYGTGLDNSPLHF
once	TRBV28	TRBJ2-7	TRBD1	TGTGCCAGCAGTTTGGGGGACAGGTCCTACGAGCAGTACTTC	CASSLGDRSYEQYF
-	TRBV29-1	TRBJ1-2	TRBD1	TGCAGCGCCTGGACAGGGGGCGACCGGATCTATGGCTACACCTTC	CSAWTGGDRIYGYTF
-	TRBV6-5	TRBJ1-5	-	TGTGCCAGCAGCGGGAGATATAGCAATCAGCCCCAGCATTTT	CASSGRYSNQPQHF
-	TRBV6-5	TRBJ2-7	-	TGTGCCAGCAGTTACTCGCCCGAGCAGCGAGGCCACGAGCAGTACTTC	CASSYSPEQRGHEQYF
-	TRBV19	TRBJ1-5	-	TGTGCCATCTTTCCTCAGCCCCAGCATTTT	CAIFPQPQHF
-	TRBV2	TRBJ2-7	TRBD2	TGTGCCAGCAGTGAAGGGCTGAGCGGGGAAACCTACGAGCAGTACTTC	CASSEGLSGETYEQYF
-	TRBV30	TRBJ2-6	-	TGTGCCTGGGGGGTACTCAAATGGTCTGGGGCCAACGTCCTGACTTTC	CAWGVLKWSGANVLTF
once	TRBV11-3	TRBJ1-2	-	TGTGCCAGCAGCCTTGGGGACTATGGCTACACCTTC	CASSLGDYGYTF
-	TRBV7-2	TRBJ2-3	-	TGTGCCAGCAGCTTTGGTGCAACAGATACGCAGTATTTT	CASSFGATDTQYF
-	TRBV18	TRBJ1-1	-	TGTGCCAGCGAATACGGAGGGGGGAACACTGAAGCTTTCTTT	CASEYGGGNTEAFF
-	TRBV6-5	TRBJ1-6	TRBD1	TGTGCCAGCAGGCCGACAGGGGGCATGTATTCACCCCTCCACTTT	CASRPTGGMYSPLHF
-	TRBV4-3	TRBJ1-3	-	TGCGCCAGCAGCCAAGAAGCCCAGGGGACCCGCTCTGGAAACACCATATATTTT	CASSQEAQGTRSGNTIYF
once	TRBV6-5	TRBJ2-3	-	TGTGCCAGCAGACCAGGGCCCACAGATACGCAGTATTTT	CASRPGPTDTQYF